A single sample is the source of the 18 T cell receptor beta chains below, sequenced in a study of blood T cell repertoires in COVID-19. Here immunoSEQ multiplex PCR was the method, and the copy in TCRdb shows in-frame clones only, minus some. The table includes some 170,000 clones, 80% to 85% detected once. The sample consisted of peripheral blood. These receptors all come from a woman older than 75 with active or convalescent COVID-19.

This sequence joins TRBV3-1 (or the pseudogene TRBV3-2) and TRBJ2-7; 7 bases are shared with TRBD2. In germline, CDR1 is LGHDT, CDR2 YNNKEL (reference sequence). The V segment lost 3 bases and the J segment 6 bases; nucleotides outside the gene matches: 5. The CDR3 loop spans 13 amino acids. This CDR3 reads CASSHRGGGEQYF. The CDR3 DNA reads TGTGCCAGCAGCCACAGAGGCGGGGGCGAGCAGTACTTC.

The chain combines TRBV11-2 with TRBJ2-3; D is ambiguous. Trimming shortened V by 1 base and J by 0 bases, and 17 bases separated the two germline ends. Germline-derived CDR1 and CDR2 are SGHAT and FQNNGV. CDR3 length equals 18 residues. CDR3 loop: CASSLGLVSGISTDTQYF. For the CDR3, the DNA is TGTGCCAGCAGCTTAGGGCTAGTTTCGGGTATTAGCACAGATACGCAGTATTTT.

The rearrangement links TRBV6-4 to TRBJ1-2; D not certain. CDR1 and CDR2 (germline): MRHNA, SNTAGT. The CDR3 is made up of 14 amino acids. Trimming pared 3 bases from V and 4 bases from J, leaving 12 bases between. The CDR3 sequence is CASSETYLGYGYTF. Here the CDR3 DNA reads TGTGCCAGCAGTGAGACATACCTTGGCTATGGCTACACCTTC.

The chain carries TRBV11-2 and TRBJ1-3; no firm D call. The CDR3 has 14 amino acids. The ends were cut back, 1 base at V and 2 bases at J, with 6 bases in the middle. Germline values: CDR1 SGHAT, CDR2 FQNNGV. CDR3 in amino acids: CASSLGLPGNTIYF. Written as DNA, the CDR3 is TGTGCCAGCAGCTTAGGACTTCCTGGAAACACCATATATTTT.

The chain employs TRBV5-6 and TRBJ2-2; no firm D call. Germline V gives CDR1 SGHDT, CDR2 YYEEEE. V lost 4 bases and J lost 6, with 7 bases in between. The CDR3 has 12 residues. The DNA of the CDR3 is TGTGCCAGCAGCGTAGGAGCCGGGGAGCTGTTTTTT. Translated: CASSVGAGELFF.

The table lists this clone with a few counts. This chain uses TRBV19 with TRBJ2-3; 8 bases agree with TRBD2. Germline CDR1 LNHDA, CDR2 SQIVND (reference sequence). The V gene end was trimmed by 3 bases and the J gene end by 0 bases; junction bases not matched to a gene: 5. The length of the CDR3 is 16 residues. The DNA of the CDR3 is TGTGCCAGTAGTATCGGTGCGGGGGGAAGCACAGATACGCAGTATTTT. This gives the protein CASSIGAGGSTDTQYF.

The chain is built from TRBV3-1 (or the pseudogene TRBV3-2) and TRBJ2-3, with D possibly matching TRBD1 (6 bases). V was cut by 1 base and J by 1 base, with 15 bases left in between. CDR1 is LGHDT, CDR2 YNNKEL, per germline (reference sequence). There are 17 residues in the CDR3. CDR3 in amino acids: CASSQGFLRGGTDTQYF. The CDR3 nucleotides are TGTGCCAGCAGCCAAGGTTTCCTCAGGGGCGGCACAGATACGCAGTATTTT.

The DNA for the CDR3 is TGTGCCAGCAGCCGTATGGACAGGGGTTCCTACGAGCAGTACTTC. Its protein product is CASSRMDRGSYEQYF. The chain joins TRBV14 to TRBJ2-7; 9 nucleotides align to TRBD1. The CDR3 spans 15 residues. Germline V gives CDR1 SGHDN, CDR2 FVKESK. The V gene end was trimmed by 4 bases and the J gene end by 1 base; junction bases not matched to a gene: 5.

The chain employs TRBV7-8 and TRBJ1-5, with TRBD1 as a possible D gene (5 bases). The CDR3 is 16 residues long. The germline V gene has CDR1 SGHVS and CDR2 FQNEAQ. V lost 6 bases and J 3 bases, leaving 18 bases between the germline ends. In DNA, the CDR3 is TGTGCCAGCAGTATGGACACAGAGAGGCCCAATCAGCCCCAGCATTTT. Protein product: CASSMDTERPNQPQHF.

The rearrangement links TRBV18 to TRBJ2-5; D is possibly TRBD1 (6 bases). The CDR3 has 15 residues. The germline V gene encodes CDR1 KGHSH and CDR2 LQKENI. V lost 2 bases and J lost 7, with 17 bases in between. The CDR3 reads CASSPFFLQGGTQYF. CDR3 nucleotides: TGTGCCAGCTCACCATTCTTTCTACAGGGTGGGACCCAGTACTTC.

The chain's CDR3 is CASSVAPGGGGVSTDTQYF. CDR3 sequence (DNA): TGTGCCAGCAGCGTAGCGCCTGGGGGGGGAGGAGTTAGCACAGATACGCAGTATTTT. J is TRBJ2-3 and V is TRBV9; 7 bases line up with TRBD2. Germline CDR1 reads SGDLS; CDR2 reads YYNGEE. V was clipped by 0 bases and J by 0 bases; unmatched bases: 13. The length of the CDR3 is 19 residues.

This chain connects TRBV14 to TRBJ2-3; D is perhaps TRBD2 (5 bases). V lost 1 base to trimming and J lost 1 base, with 12 bases between them. The CDR3 sequence is 16 residues long. Germline V gene lookup returns CDR1 SGHDN and CDR2 FVKESK. CDR3 nucleotide sequence: TGTGCCAGCAGCCAAGTTGGAGGTAGGGGCACAGATACGCAGTATTTT. This sequence encodes CASSQVGGRGTDTQYF.

With regard to this clone: The sample contains more than one DNA sequence encoding this CDR3. The chain recombines TRBV6-5 with TRBJ1-2; D ambiguous. The germline V gene encodes CDR1 MNHEY and CDR2 SVGAGI. The V gene lost 5 bases and the J gene lost 5 bases, with 6 bases spanning the gap. The CDR3 consists of 11 residues. The CDR3 DNA reads TGTGCCAGCAGTCGAGGGTATGGCTACACCTTC. The encoded protein is CASSRGYGYTF.

This rearrangement joins TRBV10-3 to TRBJ1-2; tentatively, D is TRBD1 (6 bases). CDR3 length: 14 residues. The germline V gene has CDR1 ENHRY and CDR2 SYGVKD. V was clipped by 7 bases and J by 4 bases, with 16 bases between them. The CDR3 here is CAITGTKTAYGYTF. The CDR3 coding sequence is TGTGCCATCACTGGGACAAAAACTGCCTATGGCTACACCTTC.

A single count supports this clone. The chain combines TRBV13 with TRBJ2-7, with 8 bases lining up with TRBD1. The CDR3 consists of 15 residues. J lost 5 bases, V lost 5 bases, and 11 bases had no gene match. Germline assignment: CDR1 PRHDT and CDR2 FYEKMQ (reference sequence). The CDR3 region has the DNA TGTGCCAGCAGCATCCGGACAGGGAAGAAAGACGAGCAGTACTTC. This codes for CASSIRTGKKDEQYF.

This rearrangement joins TRBV10-2 to TRBJ1-1; D gene unclear. Germline CDR1 reads WSHSY; CDR2 reads SAAADI. CDR3 size: 17 residues. Trimming took 8 bases from V and 1 from J, leaving 23 bases between them. DNA of the CDR3: TGCGCCAGCTTACCCAATGATCGAGGAGTAGGGAACACTGAAGCTTTCTTT. It codes for CASLPNDRGVGNTEAFF.

The rearrangement links TRBV7-9 to TRBJ1-6; no reliable D call. V was clipped by 1 base and J by 6 bases, with 13 bases between them. This CDR3 region has 16 residues. Germline V lookup: CDR1 SEHNR, CDR2 FQNEAQ (reference sequence). DNA of the CDR3: TGTGCCAGCAGCTTAGTTACCCGTCTCAGTAATTCACCCCTCCACTTT. Amino acid sequence: CASSLVTRLSNSPLHF.

The genes are TRBV2 and TRBJ1-2; D call uncertain. Looked up from germline, CDR1 is SNHLY and CDR2 is FYNNEI. The length of the CDR3 is 11 residues. V was clipped by 4 bases and J by 4 bases, with 4 bases between them. CDR3 nucleotide sequence: TGTGCCAGCAGTGTCAGCTATGGCTACACCTTC. The encoded protein is CASSVSYGYTF.